Listed here is a single T cell receptor beta chain. The antigen is unknown. This record comes from a study of T cell responses to AZD1222 COVID-19 vaccine. About the research overall: Samples with a second dose at about 4 or about 12 weeks were pooled together.

The V gene end was trimmed by 4 bases and the J gene end by 9 bases; junction bases not matched to a gene: 5. The CDR3 sequence is 13 residues long. Germline V lookup: CDR1 SGHVS, CDR2 FNYEAQ. Study findings and constraints: Only a handful of AZD1222 recipients were seropositive at baseline. Repertoire sampling happened only post peak T cell response.

Data came from immunoSEQ multiplex PCR; TCRdb stores just in-frame clones and leaves some out. This sample has roughly 150,000 clones, with around 88% found just once. The chain employs TRBV7-6 and TRBJ1-1; 10 bases are shared with TRBD1. Specimen: peripheral blood, collected on day 0 of AZD1222 vaccination. The TCR originated in an adult in good health. DNA for the CDR3: TGTGCCAGCAGCTCCCGACAGGGGGCGCAAGCTTTCTTT. The encoded protein is CASSSRQGAQAFF.